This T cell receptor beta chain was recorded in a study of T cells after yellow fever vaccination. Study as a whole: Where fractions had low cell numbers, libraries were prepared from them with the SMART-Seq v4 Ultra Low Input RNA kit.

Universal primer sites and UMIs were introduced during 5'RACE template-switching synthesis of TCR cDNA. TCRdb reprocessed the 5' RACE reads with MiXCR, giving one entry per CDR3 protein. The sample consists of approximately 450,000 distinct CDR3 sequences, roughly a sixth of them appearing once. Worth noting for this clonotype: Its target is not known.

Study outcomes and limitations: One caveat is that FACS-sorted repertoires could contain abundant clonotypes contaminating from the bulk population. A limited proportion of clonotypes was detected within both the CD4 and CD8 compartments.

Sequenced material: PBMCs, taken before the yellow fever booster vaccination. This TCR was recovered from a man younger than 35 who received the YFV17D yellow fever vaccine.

Here the CDR3 DNA reads TGTGCCAGCAGCCCTGATGGGGCCTCCTACGAGCAGTACGTC. Encoded protein: CASSPDGASYEQYV. This chain connects TRBV9 to TRBJ2-7; possible D gene TRBD1, 5 bases. The CDR3 length is 14 residues. V lost 4 bases and J 0 bases, leaving 11 bases between the germline ends. CDR1 and CDR2 (germline): SGDLS, YYNGEE.